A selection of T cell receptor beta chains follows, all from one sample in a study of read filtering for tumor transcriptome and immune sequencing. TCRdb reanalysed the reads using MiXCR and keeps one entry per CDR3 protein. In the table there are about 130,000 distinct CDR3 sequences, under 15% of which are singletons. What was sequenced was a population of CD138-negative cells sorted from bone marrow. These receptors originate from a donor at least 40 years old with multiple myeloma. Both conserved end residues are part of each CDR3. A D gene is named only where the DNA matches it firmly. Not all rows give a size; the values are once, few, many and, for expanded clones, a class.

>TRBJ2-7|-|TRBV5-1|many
TGCGCCAGCAGCGCCGGGACTCCCAGGGGCGAGCAGTACTTC
CASSAGTPRGEQYF
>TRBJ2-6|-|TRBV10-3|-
TGTGCCATCAGTGAACAGGCTGCTGGGGCCAACGTCCTGACTTTC
CAISEQAAGANVLTF
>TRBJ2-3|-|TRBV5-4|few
TGTGCCAGCAGTTCAGGGTGGGGCACAGATACGCAGTATTTT
CASSSGWGTDTQYF
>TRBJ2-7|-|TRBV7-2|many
TGTGCCAGCAGCTCCCCGGGCAGTCCCTACGAGCAGTACTTC
CASSSPGSPYEQYF
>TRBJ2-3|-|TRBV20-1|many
TGCAGTGCTAGCTGGGTCGGGGGTTGGACAGATACGCAGTATTTT
CSASWVGGWTDTQYF
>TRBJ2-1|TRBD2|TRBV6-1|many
TGTGCCAGCAGTGGGGATAGCGGGGCTTACAATGAGCAGTTCTTC
CASSGDSGAYNEQFF
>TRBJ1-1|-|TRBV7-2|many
TGTGCCAGCAGCTTAGGGCCCCGAAGGGAGGCTTTCTTT
CASSLGPRREAFF
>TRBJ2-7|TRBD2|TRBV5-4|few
TGTGCCAGCAGCTTGGAGCGGGGTTTCGACGAGCAGTACTTC
CASSLERGFDEQYF
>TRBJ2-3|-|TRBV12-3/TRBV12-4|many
TGTGCCAGCAGCTTGGGACGATCGACGGATACGCAGTATTTT
CASSLGRSTDTQYF
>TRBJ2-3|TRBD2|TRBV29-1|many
TGCAGCGTTGCACTAGCGGACTATAGCACAGATACGCAGTATTTT
CSVALADYSTDTQYF
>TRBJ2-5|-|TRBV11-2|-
TGTGCCAGCAGCTACCCAGGGGAGACCCAGTACTTC
CASSYPGETQYF
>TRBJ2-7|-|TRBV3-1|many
TGTGCCAGCAGCCAACAGGGTGGCGAGCAGTACTTC
CASSQQGGEQYF
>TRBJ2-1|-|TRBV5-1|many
TGCGCCAGCAGCAAGGAAGCCCACAATGAGCAGTTCTTC
CASSKEAHNEQFF